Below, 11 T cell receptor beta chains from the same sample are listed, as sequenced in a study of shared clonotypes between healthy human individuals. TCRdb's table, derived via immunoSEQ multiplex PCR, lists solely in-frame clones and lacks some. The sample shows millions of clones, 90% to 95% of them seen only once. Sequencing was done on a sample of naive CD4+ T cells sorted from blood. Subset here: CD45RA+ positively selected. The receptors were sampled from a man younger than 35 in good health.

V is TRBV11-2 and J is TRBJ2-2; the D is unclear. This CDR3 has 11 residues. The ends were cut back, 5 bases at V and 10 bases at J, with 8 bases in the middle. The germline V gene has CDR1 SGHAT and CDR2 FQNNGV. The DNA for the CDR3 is TGTGCCAGCAGCCCCGCCCCGGAGCTGTTTTTT. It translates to CASSPAPELFF.

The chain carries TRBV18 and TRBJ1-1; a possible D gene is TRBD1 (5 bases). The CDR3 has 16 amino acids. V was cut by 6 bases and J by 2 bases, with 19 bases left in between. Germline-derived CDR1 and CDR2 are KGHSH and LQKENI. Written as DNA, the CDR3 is TGTGCCAGCTCTACCAGAGTGTCGGGACTCAACACTGAAGCTTTCTTT. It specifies CASSTRVSGLNTEAFF.

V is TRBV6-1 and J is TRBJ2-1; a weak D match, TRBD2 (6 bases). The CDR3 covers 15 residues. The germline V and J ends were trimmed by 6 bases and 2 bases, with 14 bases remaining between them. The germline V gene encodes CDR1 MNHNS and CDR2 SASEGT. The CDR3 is CASREGRGTYNEQFF. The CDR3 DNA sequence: TGTGCCAGCAGAGAGGGGCGGGGCACCTACAATGAGCAGTTCTTC.

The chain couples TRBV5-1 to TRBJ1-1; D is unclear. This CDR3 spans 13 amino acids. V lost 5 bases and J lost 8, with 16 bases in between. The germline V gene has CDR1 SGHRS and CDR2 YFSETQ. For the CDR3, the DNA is TGCGCCAGCAGTAGTGGGGATAGCGTAGAAGCTTTCTTT. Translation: CASSSGDSVEAFF.

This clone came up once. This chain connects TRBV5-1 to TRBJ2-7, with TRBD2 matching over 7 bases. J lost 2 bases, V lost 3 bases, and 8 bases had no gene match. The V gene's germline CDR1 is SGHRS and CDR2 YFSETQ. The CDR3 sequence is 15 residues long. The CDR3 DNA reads TGCGCCAGCAGCTACGGGGGAGGGGTAACCTACGAGCAGTACTTC. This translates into CASSYGGGVTYEQYF.

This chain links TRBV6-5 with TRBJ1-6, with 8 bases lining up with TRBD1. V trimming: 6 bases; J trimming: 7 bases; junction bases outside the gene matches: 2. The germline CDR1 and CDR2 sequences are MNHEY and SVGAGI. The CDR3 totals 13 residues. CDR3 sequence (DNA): TGTGCCAGCAGACAGGGGGTGAATTCACCCCTCCACTTT. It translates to CASRQGVNSPLHF.

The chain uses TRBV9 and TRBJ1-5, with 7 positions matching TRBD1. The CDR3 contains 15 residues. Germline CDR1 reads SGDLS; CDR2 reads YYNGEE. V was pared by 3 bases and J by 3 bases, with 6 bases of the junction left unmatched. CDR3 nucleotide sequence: TGTGCCAGCAGCGCTAGCGGGACAGACAATCAGCCCCAGCATTTT. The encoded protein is CASSASGTDNQPQHF.

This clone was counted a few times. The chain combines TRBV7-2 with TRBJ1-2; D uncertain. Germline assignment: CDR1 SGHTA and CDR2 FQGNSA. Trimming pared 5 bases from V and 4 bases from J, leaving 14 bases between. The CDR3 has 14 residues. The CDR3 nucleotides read TGTGCCAGCAGCGAACATACGAGCCCCTATGGCTACACCTTC. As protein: CASSEHTSPYGYTF.

CDR3 loop: CASSPHAQTSGSGGYEQYF. The DNA for the CDR3 is TGTGCCAGCAGCCCCCACGCCCAGACTAGCGGGAGTGGGGGTTACGAGCAGTACTTC. The chain joins TRBV7-2 to TRBJ2-7, with 12 bases lining up with TRBD2. Losses at the gene ends were 5 bases for V and 4 bases for J; bases not matched to a gene: 18. This CDR3 contains 19 residues. Germline V CDR1 and CDR2: SGHTA, FQGNSA.

The CDR3 region is CASSFFGLNGGREQYF. The CDR3 DNA follows: TGTGCCAGCAGCTTTTTTGGTTTGAACGGGGGAAGGGAGCAGTACTTC. This chain links TRBV11-2 with TRBJ2-7; a weak D match, TRBD2 (6 bases). V was cut by 3 bases and J by 7 bases, with 22 bases left in between. The CDR3 is made up of 16 amino acids. Germline V gene sequence: CDR1 SGHAT, CDR2 FQNNGV.

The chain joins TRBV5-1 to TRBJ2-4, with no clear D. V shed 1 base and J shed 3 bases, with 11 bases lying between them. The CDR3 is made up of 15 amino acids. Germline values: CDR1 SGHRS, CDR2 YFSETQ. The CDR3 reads CASSLSSSNKNIQYF. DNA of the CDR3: TGCGCCAGCAGCTTGAGTAGCTCGAACAAAAACATTCAGTACTTC.